This record looks at one TCR beta chain sequence and its context. Its cognate antigen is unknown. These data originate in a study of CD8+ T cells in alopecia areata. General observations from the study: Mice showed clearer TCR sharing than patients did, a gap that was possibly HLA-related. Numerous clones, expanded in lesions, remained in scalp and blood during tofacitinib.

V was trimmed by 4 bases and J by 0 bases, leaving 8 bases between them. Looked up from germline, CDR1 is SGHRS and CDR2 is YFSETQ. The CDR3 consists of 14 residues. Indicated treatment: oral pan-JAK inhibitor, 5-10 mg twice daily. RNA, once extracted, was reverse transcribed into cDNA for use as the sequencing template. Method: immunoSEQ multiplex PCR; TCRdb's copy keeps in-frame clones and lacks some. The sample has 75,000 to 80,000 clones, around 65% seen once; the top ten hold 23%. The chain has TRBV5-1 and TRBJ2-1, with unresolved D. The receptor comes from a human donor with alopecia areata. Sequencing was performed on CD8+ T cells sorted from blood, taken at week 24, from a patient treated with tofacitinib. The CDR3 sequence is CASSTGGSYNEQFF. CDR3 coding DNA: TGCGCCAGCAGCACGGGCGGCTCCTACAATGAGCAGTTCTTC. Drawing the rest from reference TRBV5-1 and TRBJ2-1, the complete variable domain is KAGVTQTPRYLIKTRGQQVTLSCSPISGHRSVSWYQQTPGQGLQFLFEYFSETQRNKGNFPGRFSGRQFSNSRSEMNVSTLELGDSALYLCASSTGGSYNEQFFGPGTRLTVL.